This T cell receptor beta chain was identified in a study of shared T cell receptors in the human thymus. The junction had 5 bases not matched to a gene; V was cut back by 1 base and J by 5 bases. This CDR3 region has 15 residues. Germline V lookup: CDR1 LGHNA, CDR2 YSLEER. TCRdb's copy holds only in-frame clones and misses some; the assay was immunoSEQ multiplex PCR. The sample lists about 660,000 clones, more than 75% occurring once. The same sample was also studied in work on human thymus T cells. This second study notes: Thymic and blood repertoires appeared to display a bias in their usage of V and J genes.

The rearrangement links TRBV4-3 to TRBJ2-3; 8 nucleotides match TRBD2. Sequencing input: thymocytes. This TCR came from a boy under two years old with a congenital heart defect. CDR3 protein: CASSQAGGGKDTQYF. The CDR3 region has the DNA TGCGCCAGCAGCCAAGCGGGAGGGGGGAAAGATACGCAGTATTTT.